Sequencing of this T cell receptor beta chain was carried out in a study of a mutant IDH1 vaccine in newly diagnosed glioma. Findings of the study overall: Patients showed vaccine-induced immune responses at a rate of around 94%.

This CDR3 region has 14 residues. With 5 bases removed from V and 6 bases from J, the gap between germline ends came to 16 bases. The germline gives CDR1 LNHDA, CDR2 SQIVND (reference sequence). Produced via immunoSEQ multiplex PCR; TCRdb's table is partial and in-frame only. The sample has 50,000 to 65,000 clones; over 60% are singletons. Time point: baseline, week 1 (first vaccination visit). Treatment meaning: pre-vaccination baseline after standard-of-care therapy. A word on this clone: Its antigen remains unidentified.

The material sequenced was PBMCs, taken from a glioma patient treated with radiotherapy, temozolomide or both. The TCR sequence derives from a woman aged 40 to 50 with glioma. V usage is TRBV19 and J usage is TRBJ1-1, with D possibly TRBD1 on 5 matching bases. For the CDR3, the DNA is TGTGCCAGTAGTCTTACAGGTGCCCGGTCTGAAGCTTTCTTT. Its translation is CASSLTGARSEAFF. Using reference TRBV19 and TRBJ1-1 for the parts outside the CDR3, the full variable domain is DGGITQSPKYLFRKEGQNVTLSCEQNLNHDAMYWYRQDPGQGLRLIYYSQIVNDFQKGDIAEGYSVSREKKESFPLTVTSAQKNPTAFYLCASSLTGARSEAFFGQGTRLTVV.